Each of the 28 T cell receptor beta chains below was sequenced from the same sample in a study of T cell changes during pregnancy in multiple sclerosis. Measured with immunoSEQ multiplex PCR; TCRdb has only the in-frame clones, and not every one. The repertoire holds 100,000 to 150,000 clones, with over 85% as singletons. The sequences come from peripheral blood, collected before pregnancy. These receptors were collected from a female donor with multiple sclerosis, enrolled in a pregnancy study.

The chain recombines TRBV28 with TRBJ2-7; TRBD2 aligns across 8 bases. The V segment lost 7 bases and the J segment 4 bases; nucleotides outside the gene matches: 15. CDR3 size: 16 residues. Germline V gene data show CDR1 as MDHEN and CDR2 as SYDVKM. CDR3 region: CASTTQLAERGYEQYF. CDR3 coding DNA: TGTGCCAGCACTACCCAACTAGCGGAGAGGGGATACGAGCAGTACTTC.

The chain recombines TRBV6-1 with TRBJ2-7; D gene uncertain. The CDR3 sequence is 14 residues long. Trimming left V 5 bases short and J 6 bases short, with 17 bases between. The germline CDR1 and CDR2 sequences are MNHNS and SASEGT. The CDR3 DNA follows: TGTGCCAGCAGTACCTCTAGGTGGAGTCTCGAGCAGTACTTC. It translates to CASSTSRWSLEQYF.

The V gene is TRBV20-1, the J gene TRBJ2-5, with D hard to call. The CDR3 consists of 11 residues. Trimming took 5 bases from V and 5 from J, leaving 9 bases between them. Germline CDR1 and CDR2: DFQATT and SNEGSKA (reference sequence). CDR3 sequence reads: CSAEPGETQYF. The DNA for the CDR3 is TGCAGTGCTGAGCCCGGGGAGACCCAGTACTTC.

This sequence joins TRBV6-1 and TRBJ2-3, with D perhaps matching TRBD2 (6 bases). Trimming removed 4 bases from V and 2 bases from J, with 10 bases in between. The CDR3 spans 14 residues. Germline V gene sequence: CDR1 MNHNS, CDR2 SASEGT. This chain's CDR3 is CASSGAGYTDTQYF. The CDR3 DNA follows: TGTGCCAGCAGTGGGGCGGGGTACACAGATACGCAGTATTTT.

The chain carries TRBV7-2 and TRBJ2-1; TRBD2 aligns across 7 bases. The CDR3 is 18 residues long. The V gene end was trimmed by 1 base and the J gene end by 1 base; junction bases not matched to a gene: 10. The germline gives CDR1 SGHTA, CDR2 FQGNSA. The CDR3: CASSLGGILADSYNEQFF. Here the CDR3 DNA reads TGTGCCAGCAGCTTAGGAGGGATCCTAGCGGATTCCTACAATGAGCAGTTCTTC.

CDR3 sequence: CASSEAGGPTYNEQFF. Here the CDR3 DNA reads TGTGCCAGCAGTGAAGCGGGGGGTCCCACCTACAATGAGCAGTTCTTC. V usage is TRBV2 and J usage is TRBJ2-1; possibly TRBD2 for D (6 bases). There are 16 residues in the CDR3. Per the germline V gene, CDR1 is SNHLY and CDR2 is FYNNEI. Trimming removed 0 bases at V and 2 bases at J, with 11 bases between.

The chain links TRBV6-1 to TRBJ2-2; D gene unclear. The V gene's germline CDR1 is MNHNS and CDR2 SASEGT. Trimming left V 1 base short and J 2 bases short, with 8 bases between. The CDR3 is made up of 15 amino acids. CDR3 loop: CASSEGAVNTGELFF. CDR3 DNA sequence: TGTGCCAGCAGTGAAGGGGCAGTTAACACCGGGGAGCTGTTTTTT.

The CDR3 DNA is TGTGCCAGCAGCCTGGGAGTGGATTACAATGAGCAGTTCTTC. Protein sequence: CASSLGVDYNEQFF. The V gene is TRBV9, the J gene TRBJ2-1; D is perhaps TRBD2 (5 bases). Trimming took off 4 bases at V and 4 bases at J, with 12 bases between the two ends. In germline, CDR1 is SGDLS, CDR2 YYNGEE. The CDR3 sequence is 14 residues long.

The genes are TRBV29-1 and TRBJ1-3; tentatively, D is TRBD1 (5 bases). Germline CDR1 is SQVTM and CDR2 is ANQGSEA. The CDR3 sequence is 14 residues long. V lost 7 bases to trimming and J lost 1 base, with 14 bases between them. The CDR3 region has the DNA TGCAGCGGAAATATCGGGGGTTCTGGAAACACCATATATTTT. The encoded protein is CSGNIGGSGNTIYF.

The V and J genes are TRBV19 and TRBJ1-3; D is possibly TRBD1 (5 bases). CDR1 is LNHDA and CDR2 is SQIVND in the germline V gene (reference sequence). The CDR3 contains 13 residues. V was clipped by 10 bases and J by 1 base, with 11 bases between them. The CDR3 coding sequence is TGTGCCACCTTCGGGGGATCTGGAAACACCATATATTTT. Translating it yields CATFGGSGNTIYF.

The chain recombines TRBV7-3 with TRBJ2-1; 9 nucleotides match TRBD1. Germline CDR1 and CDR2: SGHTA and FQGTGA. V lost 6 bases, J lost 7 bases, and 10 bases stayed unmatched. There are 15 residues in the CDR3. CDR3 sequence: CASSPGTGKGNEQFF. For the CDR3, the DNA is TGTGCCAGCAGTCCCGGGACAGGGAAGGGGAATGAGCAGTTCTTC.

This chain links TRBV6-4 with TRBJ2-2, with 11 bases fitting TRBD2. Per germline, CDR1 MRHNA and CDR2 SNTAGT. The trim removed 6 bases at V and 5 bases at J, leaving 8 bases unmatched. The CDR3 sequence is 16 residues long. The CDR3 nucleotides are TGTGCCAGCAGACCGATAGCGGGAGGGCCTACCGGGGAGCTGTTTTTT. This gives the protein CASRPIAGGPTGELFF.

A few counts support this clone. V usage is TRBV27 and J usage is TRBJ1-6, with D possibly matching TRBD1 (6 bases). The CDR3 runs to 14 residues. CDR1 is MNHEY and CDR2 is SMNVEV in the germline V gene (reference sequence). V lost 7 bases to trimming and J lost 7 bases, with 14 bases between them. CDR3 bases: TGTGCCAGCACTCCGGATAGGGGGAATTCACCCCTCCACTTT. Protein: CASTPDRGNSPLHF.

The rearrangement links TRBV10-3 to TRBJ1-5; no clear D gene. There are 14 residues in the CDR3. The germline V gene encodes CDR1 ENHRY and CDR2 SYGVKD. V was trimmed by 4 bases and J by 0 bases, leaving 7 bases between them. The CDR3 is CAISGADSNQPQHF. The CDR3 nucleotides are TGTGCCATCAGTGGGGCAGATAGCAATCAGCCCCAGCATTTT.

The gene calls are TRBV7-9 and TRBJ2-5; 8 nucleotides agree with TRBD1. Germline V gene lookup returns CDR1 SEHNR and CDR2 FQNEAQ (reference sequence). The CDR3 is made up of 13 amino acids. V lost 5 bases and J lost 4; bases outside the gene matches: 3. The CDR3 DNA is TGTGCCAGCAGCCAAACAGGGGGAGAGACCCAGTACTTC. Its protein product is CASSQTGGETQYF.

The rearrangement joins TRBV25-1 to TRBJ1-1; D remains unclear. This CDR3 has 12 amino acids. V was cut by 5 bases and J by 1 base, with 5 bases left in between. Germline V gene lookup returns CDR1 MGHDK and CDR2 SYGVNS. CDR3 nucleotides: TGTGCCAGCAGTTACAGGAACACTGAAGCTTTCTTT. Amino acid sequence: CASSYRNTEAFF.

In this sample, this clone turned up once. The rearrangement links TRBV28 to TRBJ1-2, with D perhaps TRBD1 (6 bases). CDR3 length equals 17 residues. Trimming removed 4 bases at V and 5 bases at J, with 23 bases between. Per germline, CDR1 MDHEN and CDR2 SYDVKM. The CDR3 loop is CASSSTILDSRNYGYTF. For the CDR3, the DNA is TGTGCCAGCAGTTCGACCATCCTGGACAGTCGGAATTATGGCTACACCTTC.

The chain links TRBV20-1 to TRBJ1-1, with unresolved D. V lost 4 bases and J 5 bases, leaving 5 bases between the germline ends. CDR1 and CDR2 (germline): DFQATT, SNEGSKA (reference sequence). CDR3 length: 10 residues. The CDR3 sequence is CSAIRTEAFF. CDR3 nucleotide sequence: TGCAGTGCTATCAGAACTGAAGCTTTCTTT.

The J gene is TRBJ2-5, the V gene TRBV5-1, with a tentative D call TRBD1 (5 bases). V gave up 1 base and J gave up 7 bases, with 20 bases separating them. Germline loops: CDR1 SGHRS, CDR2 YFSETQ. The CDR3 has 16 residues. The CDR3 DNA follows: TGCGCCAGCAGCTTGCCAGGTGACAGCCTTTATCGGACCCAGTACTTC. Translating gives CASSLPGDSLYRTQYF.

The chain uses TRBV6-1 and TRBJ1-3; D might be TRBD1 (5 bases). The CDR3 is 14 residues long. Germline values: CDR1 MNHNS, CDR2 SASEGT. Deletions cut 7 bases from V and 3 bases from J, with 13 bases between. The CDR3: CASISGLSGNTIYF. The CDR3 DNA reads TGTGCCAGCATTTCAGGGCTTAGTGGAAACACCATATATTTT.

In this sample, this clone turned up a few times. This chain links TRBV15 with TRBJ1-1; TRBD1 might be the D (6 bases). Germline lookup yields CDR1 LNHNV and CDR2 YYDKDF (reference sequence). The CDR3 runs to 14 residues. V gave up 0 bases and J gave up 1 base, with 6 bases separating them. CDR3 amino acids: CATSRDRGNTEAFF. CDR3 nucleotides: TGTGCCACCAGCAGAGACAGGGGGAACACTGAAGCTTTCTTT.

The chain recombines TRBV6-1 with TRBJ1-2; D might be TRBD1 (6 bases). Deletions cut 8 bases from V and 6 bases from J, with 22 bases between. CDR1 and CDR2 from the germline V gene are MNHNS and SASEGT. CDR3 length equals 15 residues. CDR3 region: CASGPGGALHDGYTF. The CDR3 DNA is TGTGCCAGCGGCCCGGGGGGGGCGCTTCATGATGGCTACACCTTC.

The V and J genes are TRBV25-1 and TRBJ1-1; tentatively, D is TRBD1 (5 bases). The V and J ends lost 1 base and 3 bases respectively, with 12 bases between them. The germline CDR1 and CDR2 sequences are MGHDK and SYGVNS. The CDR3 spans 15 residues. The CDR3 DNA is TGTGCCAGCAGTGAATCCACCAGGGATTACACTGAAGCTTTCTTT. Amino acid sequence: CASSESTRDYTEAFF.

The V call is TRBV18, the J call TRBJ2-5; maybe TRBD1 (5 bases). The CDR3 spans 15 residues. The V end was cut by 3 bases, the J end by 3 bases, with 14 bases between. Germline V CDR1 and CDR2: KGHSH, LQKENI. Here the CDR3 DNA reads TGTGCCAGCTCACCGGACACCGGGCCTGAAGAGACCCAGTACTTC. Amino acids: CASSPDTGPEETQYF.

CDR3 protein: CASSIRRGLGTEAFF. The CDR3 coding sequence is TGTGCCAGTAGTATTCGGCGGGGGTTAGGCACTGAAGCTTTCTTT. J is TRBJ1-1 and V is TRBV19; weak D call: TRBD1 (5 bases). V was clipped by 3 bases and J by 4 bases, with 15 bases between them. The CDR3 has 15 residues. In germline, CDR1 is LNHDA, CDR2 SQIVND (reference sequence). Drawing the rest from reference TRBV19 and TRBJ1-1, the complete variable domain is DGGITQSPKYLFRKEGQNVTLSCEQNLNHDAMYWYRQDPGQGLRLIYYSQIVNDFQKGDIAEGYSVSREKKESFPLTVTSAQKNPTAFYLCASSIRRGLGTEAFFGQGTRLTVV.

The chain employs TRBV7-9 and TRBJ1-1; 7 nucleotides agree with TRBD1. CDR3 length: 17 residues. Germline trimming cut 1 base from V and 0 bases from J; bases unmatched to any gene: 8. The germline CDR1 and CDR2 sequences are SEHNR and FQNEAQ (reference sequence). The DNA for the CDR3 is TGTGCCAGCAGCTTAGGAACGGGACAGCGGTTGAACACTGAAGCTTTCTTT. Translating it yields CASSLGTGQRLNTEAFF.

The chain couples TRBV9 to TRBJ2-6, with 9 bases lining up with TRBD2. Looked up from germline, CDR1 is SGDLS and CDR2 is YYNGEE. CDR3 length: 19 residues. J was trimmed by 0 bases and V by 3 bases; bases with no gene match: 10. Here the CDR3 reads CASSGLSGRSYSGANVLTF. The CDR3 bases are TGTGCCAGCAGCGGATTAAGCGGGAGGAGTTACTCTGGGGCCAACGTCCTGACTTTC.

This chain uses TRBV30 with TRBJ2-1; tentative D call: TRBD1 (7 bases). V lost 2 bases and J 6 bases, leaving 17 bases between the germline ends. The CDR3 has 15 residues. Germline lookup yields CDR1 GTSNPN and CDR2 SVGIG (reference sequence). This chain's CDR3 is CAWSLLAGGLNEQFF. The CDR3 bases are TGTGCCTGGAGTCTCCTAGCAGGGGGGCTCAATGAGCAGTTCTTC.